The 12 T cell receptor beta chains given below trace back to one sample, sequenced in a study of T cell changes during pregnancy in multiple sclerosis. Libraries were prepared by immunoSEQ multiplex PCR; TCRdb keeps only in-frame clonotypes and omits some of them. The sample shows about 50,000 clones, approximately 95% of them seen only once. Sequenced material: CD4+ T cells from peripheral blood mononuclear cells, taken in the third trimester of pregnancy. Receptors originate from a female donor with multiple sclerosis, enrolled in a pregnancy study.

The V call is TRBV15, the J call TRBJ1-2, with D hard to call. Germline V gene sequence: CDR1 LNHNV, CDR2 YYDKDF (reference sequence). This CDR3 contains 15 residues. V was clipped by 0 bases and J by 14 bases, with 22 bases between them. The CDR3 sequence: CATSRDLASAEVRTF. The CDR3 DNA is TGTGCCACCAGCAGAGATTTAGCGTCAGCCGAGGTTAGAACCTTC.

The genes are TRBV5-4 and TRBJ2-2, with 8 bases identical to TRBD2. This CDR3 has 15 residues. V shed 5 bases and J 1 base; nucleotides not matched to a gene: 4. Germline assignment: CDR1 SGHNT and CDR2 YYREEE (reference sequence). The CDR3 is CASSSGTGNTGELFF. CDR3 coding DNA: TGTGCCAGCAGTAGCGGGACGGGGAACACCGGGGAGCTGTTTTTT.

In this sample, this clone turned up a few times. The chain recombines TRBV27 with TRBJ1-2; D may be TRBD1 (5 bases). With 5 bases removed from V and 8 bases from J, the gap between germline ends came to 9 bases. The CDR3 consists of 11 residues. CDR1 MNHEY and CDR2 SMNVEV come from the germline V gene (reference sequence). Here the CDR3 reads CASSGRGGYTF. The CDR3 coding sequence is TGTGCCAGCAGTGGGCGGGGGGGCTACACCTTC.

The chain carries TRBV5-4 and TRBJ1-1; no reliable D call. Trimming pared 0 bases from V and 0 bases from J, leaving 15 bases between. Germline V gene data show CDR1 as SGHNT and CDR2 as YYREEE (reference sequence). This CDR3 has 17 residues. Here the CDR3 DNA reads TGTGCCAGCAGCTTGGCCCCGCACGAGGCCGTGAACACTGAAGCTTTCTTT. This translates into CASSLAPHEAVNTEAFF. The entire variable domain, with the rest obtained from reference TRBV5-4 and TRBJ1-1, is as follows: ETGVTQSPTHLIKTRGQQVTLRCSSQSGHNTVSWYQQALGQGPQFIFQYYREEENGRGNFPPRFSGLQFPNYSSELNVNALELDDSALYLCASSLAPHEAVNTEAFFGQGTRLTVV.

The V call is TRBV2, the J call TRBJ1-3; 7 bases align to TRBD1. J gave up 0 bases and V 4 bases, and 15 bases lay outside the gene matches. Germline CDR1 is SNHLY and CDR2 is FYNNEI. The CDR3 is 19 amino acids. The chain's CDR3 is CASSASDRSPFISGNTIYF. CDR3 coding DNA: TGTGCCAGCAGTGCCTCGGACAGGAGCCCCTTTATCTCTGGAAACACCATATATTTT.

The rearrangement joins TRBV5-1 to TRBJ2-3; 8 nucleotides align to TRBD2. Looked up from germline, CDR1 is SGHRS and CDR2 is YFSETQ. J gave up 1 base and V 0 bases, and 1 base lay outside the gene matches. The CDR3 loop spans 15 amino acids. The CDR3 DNA is TGCGCCAGCAGCTTGGCAGCGGGGGGCACAGATACGCAGTATTTT. Translating gives CASSLAAGGTDTQYF.

The genes are TRBV2 and TRBJ2-5; the match to TRBD1 covers 8 bases. V lost 5 bases, J lost 5 bases, and 10 bases stayed unmatched. Germline CDR1 and CDR2: SNHLY and FYNNEI. This CDR3 region has 15 residues. The chain's CDR3 is CASSQDRAEGETQYF. CDR3 bases: TGTGCCAGCAGTCAGGACAGGGCGGAGGGGGAGACCCAGTACTTC.

The V call is TRBV28, the J call TRBJ1-2; 7 bases line up with TRBD1. The length of the CDR3 is 14 residues. Germline loops: CDR1 MDHEN, CDR2 SYDVKM. Trimming at V came to 6 bases and at J to 3 bases, leaving 7 bases not matched to a gene. The CDR3, as DNA: TGTGCCAGCAGCCCGGACAGGAGCTACTATGGCTACACCTTC. Translation: CASSPDRSYYGYTF.

As DNA, the CDR3 is TGTGCCAGCACCCGGGACAGGAACACTGAAGCTTTCTTT. Translation: CASTRDRNTEAFF. J is TRBJ1-1 and V is TRBV2, with 7 bases that match TRBD1. This CDR3 has 13 amino acids. The V and J ends lost 7 bases and 1 base, in that order; junction bases with no gene match: 3. Germline CDR1 and CDR2: SNHLY and FYNNEI.

The chain links TRBV6-5 to TRBJ1-5; TRBD1 matches at 8 bases. CDR3 length equals 14 residues. Germline CDR1 and CDR2: MNHEY and SVGAGI. After removal of 5 bases from V and 3 bases from J, the junction contained 3 bases not matched to a gene. CDR3 amino acids: CASSGDRINQPQHF. DNA of the CDR3: TGTGCCAGCAGTGGGGACAGGATCAATCAGCCCCAGCATTTT.

The genes are TRBV27 and TRBJ1-5; 10 bases agree with TRBD1. J gave up 2 bases and V 0 bases, and 1 base lay outside the gene matches. This CDR3 comprises 16 residues. Germline CDR1 MNHEY, CDR2 SMNVEV (reference sequence). Here the CDR3 reads CASSLSGTGGNQPQHF. CDR3 coding DNA: TGTGCCAGCAGTTTATCCGGGACAGGGGGCAATCAGCCCCAGCATTTT.

This clone was seen once. This rearrangement joins TRBV19 to TRBJ1-5; D is uncertain. There are 12 residues in the CDR3. Trimming stripped 5 bases from V and 12 bases from J, with 14 bases between. CDR1 and CDR2 from the germline V gene are LNHDA and SQIVND (reference sequence). The DNA of the CDR3 is TGTGCCAGTAGTTGGACGGGATCGGTCCAGCATTTT. It codes for CASSWTGSVQHF.